Below, 30 T cell receptor beta chains from the same sample are listed, as sequenced in a study of CD8+ T cells in alopecia areata (dated by TCRdb to 2016 to 2018). Libraries were constructed by the immunoSEQ multiplex PCR assay. To provide template for TCR sequencing, every sample had RNA extracted and reverse transcribed into cDNA. TCRdb holds this immuneACCESS table with in-frame rearrangements only. Some clones are missing; in checked studies, unresolved V genes explain under half, and the rest has no known cause. The sample table lists hundreds of thousands of clones, 50% to 60% of them with a count of one. Less than 0.6% of the sample is taken by the ten largest. The time point label corresponds to: baseline before oral tofacitinib. Sequences were derived from CD4+ T cells sorted from blood, sampled at week 0. These receptors all come from a human donor with alopecia areata.

The J gene is TRBJ1-1, the V gene TRBV29-1, with 8 bases that match TRBD1. Germline assignment: CDR1 SQVTM and CDR2 ANQGSEA. J lost 5 bases, V lost 7 bases, and 6 bases had no gene match. The CDR3 contains 12 residues. The CDR3 loop is CSAGGLGTEAFF. The CDR3 bases are TGCAGCGCAGGGGGCCTAGGGACTGAAGCTTTCTTT.

This clone was picked up one time. The genes are TRBV29-1 and TRBJ1-1; the D gene is possibly TRBD1 (6 bases). CDR1 and CDR2 from the germline V gene are SQVTM and ANQGSEA. The CDR3 is 15 amino acids. V was shortened by 7 bases and J by 7 bases, with 25 bases between the two germline ends. The CDR3 DNA reads as TGCAGCGACCGCGAGCCCAGGGGTCCTTTCGATGAAGCTTTCTTT. This encodes CSDREPRGPFDEAFF.

This clone was seen only once. The chain couples TRBV6-6 to TRBJ2-7; the D is unclear. Trimming took 2 bases from V and 3 from J, leaving 11 bases between them. CDR1 is MNHNY and CDR2 is SVGAGI in the germline V gene (reference sequence). The CDR3 spans 14 residues. The CDR3 region has the DNA TGTGCCAGCAGTTACAGATCCACGAACTACGAGCAGTACTTC. Its translation: CASSYRSTNYEQYF.

This chain joins TRBV5-1 and TRBJ2-3; D ambiguous. The CDR3 covers 12 residues. The germline V gene has CDR1 SGHRS and CDR2 YFSETQ. Trimming took off 4 bases at V and 2 bases at J, with 5 bases between the two ends. The CDR3 DNA reads TGCGCCAGCAGCGAAGTCACAGATACGCAGTATTTT. This gives the protein CASSEVTDTQYF.

The rearrangement links TRBV7-2 to TRBJ1-2; unclear D gene. This CDR3 is 12 amino acids long. Trimming took 5 bases from V and 8 from J, leaving 12 bases between them. Germline V CDR1 and CDR2: SGHTA, FQGNSA. The CDR3 DNA reads TGTGCCAGCAGCGTAGGGTTACGAGGCTACACCTTC. Its translation is CASSVGLRGYTF.

The chain has TRBV5-1 and TRBJ2-7, with 15 bases aligning to TRBD2. Germline V gene lookup returns CDR1 SGHRS and CDR2 YFSETQ. With 3 bases clipped from V and 3 bases from J, the junction kept 10 bases outside the gene matches. This CDR3 is 18 amino acids long. The CDR3 DNA is TGCGCCAGCAGCTCGAAGGGACTAGCGGGAGGTCTTAGCTACGAGCAGTACTTC. Translation gives CASSSKGLAGGLSYEQYF.

V is TRBV5-1 and J is TRBJ2-1; TRBD2 might be the D (5 bases). V was clipped by 2 bases and J by 5 bases, with 8 bases between them. Germline CDR1 and CDR2: SGHRS and YFSETQ. This CDR3 spans 13 amino acids. The CDR3 DNA sequence: TGCGCCAGCAGCTTTGAGCGGAACAATGAGCAGTTCTTC. Translated: CASSFERNNEQFF.

The CDR3 loop is CASYGVKTGELFF. DNA for the CDR3: TGCGCCAGCTATGGGGTCAAGACCGGGGAGCTGTTTTTT. V and J are TRBV4-1 and TRBJ2-2; no clear D. The CDR3 consists of 13 residues. The V end was cut by 8 bases, the J end by 5 bases, with 12 bases between. The germline gives CDR1 MGHRA, CDR2 YSYEKL.

The rearrangement links TRBV29-1 to TRBJ2-3, with unresolved D. The CDR3 has 13 amino acids. Trimming removed 3 bases from V and 1 base from J, with 8 bases in between. The germline V gene encodes CDR1 SQVTM and CDR2 ANQGSEA. The CDR3: CSVEALRTDTQYF. CDR3 coding DNA: TGCAGCGTTGAGGCACTTCGCACAGATACGCAGTATTTT.

The rearrangement links TRBV2 to TRBJ1-5; tentative D call: TRBD1 (6 bases). Looked up from germline, CDR1 is SNHLY and CDR2 is FYNNEI. The CDR3 extends over 14 amino acids. With 3 bases removed from V and 3 bases from J, the gap between germline ends came to 9 bases. This CDR3 reads CASSDRGVNQPQHF. The DNA for the CDR3 is TGTGCCAGCAGTGACAGGGGAGTCAATCAGCCCCAGCATTTT.

This clone occurred a few times. The rearrangement uses TRBV7-2 and TRBJ1-5; D is unresolved. Trimming pared 5 bases from V and 10 bases from J, leaving 12 bases between. The CDR3 covers 12 residues. The V gene's germline CDR1 is SGHTA and CDR2 FQGNSA. The CDR3 here is CASSPGRGPQHF. As DNA, the CDR3 is TGTGCCAGCAGCCCCGGACGAGGTCCCCAGCATTTT.

This clone was observed a handful of times. This sequence joins TRBV30 and TRBJ1-2; D is possibly TRBD1 (6 bases). The CDR3 has 11 residues. In germline, CDR1 is GTSNPN, CDR2 SVGIG (reference sequence). The V end lost 4 bases, the J end lost 3 bases, and 6 bases lay between the germline ends. The CDR3 sequence: CAWTGDYGYTF. The CDR3 DNA reads TGTGCCTGGACAGGGGACTATGGCTACACCTTC.

The chain has TRBV27 and TRBJ1-2; D gene uncertain. Germline assignment: CDR1 MNHEY and CDR2 SMNVEV (reference sequence). Trimming removed 6 bases from V and 5 bases from J, with 22 bases in between. The CDR3 has 16 residues. CDR3: CASRNVGGASLYGYTF. The CDR3 coding sequence is TGTGCCAGCAGAAATGTGGGTGGCGCAAGCCTATATGGCTACACCTTC.

In the case of this clone: Other nucleotide sequences from this sample produce the same CDR3. The genes are TRBV30 and TRBJ2-3; D gene unclear. V shed 0 bases and J shed 6 bases, with 10 bases lying between them. CDR3 size: 13 residues. Germline assignment: CDR1 GTSNPN and CDR2 SVGIG (reference sequence). CDR3 nucleotides: TGTGCCTGGAGTGTACCCCCCACGGATACGCAGTATTTT. Its translation: CAWSVPPTDTQYF.

This chain links TRBV20-1 with TRBJ2-7; unclear D gene. Germline assignment: CDR1 DFQATT and CDR2 SNEGSKA (reference sequence). V dropped 3 bases and J dropped 3 bases, with 6 bases sitting between them. This CDR3 contains 11 residues. CDR3 loop: CSASNRYEQYF. The CDR3 DNA reads TGCAGTGCTAGTAATCGCTACGAGCAGTACTTC.

This chain connects TRBV30 to TRBJ1-5; D call uncertain. The CDR3 contains 15 residues. Germline V gene data show CDR1 as GTSNPN and CDR2 as SVGIG (reference sequence). V was cut by 3 bases and J by 2 bases, with 14 bases left in between. The CDR3 spells CAWSPAAGGNQPQHF. As DNA, the CDR3 is TGTGCCTGGAGCCCCGCCGCTGGGGGCAATCAGCCCCAGCATTTT.

With respect to this clone: Germline and junction disagree at one end, which may indicate a read error. The rearrangement uses TRBV27 and TRBJ2-1, with TRBD1 matching over 7 bases. Germline V gene data show CDR1 as MNHEY and CDR2 as SMNVEV (reference sequence). This CDR3 is built from 11 residues. Here the CDR3 DNA reads TGTGCCTCCGCCGGAAGGACAGGCCAGGTCTTC. Translation gives CASAGRTGQVF.

This clone was counted only a few times. This sequence joins TRBV19 and TRBJ2-1; the D gene is possibly TRBD2 (6 bases). This CDR3 spans 14 amino acids. Trimming stripped 6 bases from V and 8 bases from J, with 17 bases between. The germline V gene has CDR1 LNHDA and CDR2 SQIVND (reference sequence). CDR3 sequence (DNA): TGTGCCAGTAGGGTAGGGACTTTACGGGATGAGCAGTTCTTC. This sequence encodes CASRVGTLRDEQFF.

This clone has a handful of counts. The genes are TRBV19 and TRBJ2-1; D gene ambiguous. The V end was cut by 6 bases, the J end by 1 base, with 16 bases between. CDR3 length equals 16 residues. Germline assignment: CDR1 LNHDA and CDR2 SQIVND (reference sequence). The CDR3 loop reads CASRPKPLSSYNEQFF. The CDR3 DNA reads TGTGCCAGTAGACCAAAACCCCTTTCGTCCTACAATGAGCAGTTCTTC.

This clone was seen once. J is TRBJ1-1 and V is TRBV5-6, with D maybe TRBD1 (5 bases). The CDR3 covers 14 residues. Trimming removed 1 base from V and 1 base from J, with 8 bases in between. Germline lookup yields CDR1 SGHDT and CDR2 YYEEEE. CDR3 protein: CASSLTGRNTEAFF. CDR3 sequence (DNA): TGTGCCAGCAGCTTGACAGGCCGGAACACTGAAGCTTTCTTT.

The chain has TRBV2 and TRBJ2-7; D is ambiguous. The germline gives CDR1 SNHLY, CDR2 FYNNEI. CDR3 size: 16 residues. V was trimmed by 3 bases and J by 2 bases, leaving 17 bases between them. The CDR3 sequence is CASSEVLLVPTYEQYF. The CDR3 bases are TGTGCCAGCAGTGAGGTCCTACTGGTACCGACCTACGAGCAGTACTTC.

The chain has TRBV29-1 and TRBJ2-5; D remains unclear. Trimming took 6 bases from V and 5 from J, leaving 16 bases between them. This CDR3 has 13 amino acids. Germline V CDR1 and CDR2: SQVTM, ANQGSEA. Here the CDR3 reads CSVSFGTWETQYF. CDR3 sequence (DNA): TGCAGCGTCAGCTTTGGAACCTGGGAGACCCAGTACTTC. Filled out from reference TRBV29-1 and TRBJ2-5, the complete variable domain reads SAVISQKPSRDICQRGTSLTIQCQVDSQVTMMFWYRQQPGQSLTLIATANQGSEATYESGFVIDKFPISRPNLTFSTLTVSNMSPEDSSIYLCSVSFGTWETQYFGPGTRLLVL.

The chain recombines TRBV10-2 with TRBJ1-2; 8 nucleotides agree with TRBD1. The germline V gene has CDR1 WSHSY and CDR2 SAAADI. The V segment lost 6 bases and the J segment 0 bases; nucleotides outside the gene matches: 0. The CDR3 contains 13 residues. CDR3 loop: CASRDRANYGYTF. CDR3 bases: TGCGCCAGCAGGGACAGGGCTAACTATGGCTACACCTTC.

This chain links TRBV6-5 with TRBJ1-1; D gene uncertain. There are 15 residues in the CDR3. The germline CDR1 and CDR2 sequences are MNHEY and SVGAGI. Between the trimmed V and J ends, which lost 2 bases and 1 base, there was a span of 11 bases. The CDR3 region is CASSYGFSANTEAFF. Here the CDR3 DNA reads TGTGCCAGCAGTTACGGATTCAGTGCGAACACTGAAGCTTTCTTT.

This clone was counted only a few times. The chain is built from TRBV5-4 and TRBJ1-3, with no clear D. The CDR3 loop spans 15 amino acids. The germline V gene encodes CDR1 SGHNT and CDR2 YYREEE (reference sequence). V lost 0 bases to trimming and J lost 2 bases, with 9 bases between them. CDR3 nucleotide sequence: TGTGCCAGCAGCTTGGATAGACGACCTGGAAACACCATATATTTT. It encodes CASSLDRRPGNTIYF.

V and J are TRBV11-2 and TRBJ1-3; D gene unclear. V dropped 2 bases and J dropped 1 base, with 6 bases sitting between them. This CDR3 region has 14 residues. The germline gives CDR1 SGHAT, CDR2 FQNNGV. DNA for the CDR3: TGTGCCAGCAGCTTATGGCAGTCTGGAAACACCATATATTTT. It encodes CASSLWQSGNTIYF. Drawing the rest from reference TRBV11-2 and TRBJ1-3, the complete variable domain is EAGVAQSPRYKIIEKRQSVAFWCNPISGHATLYWYQQILGQGPKLLIQFQNNGVVDDSQLPKDRFSAERLKGVDSTLKIQPAKLEDSAVYLCASSLWQSGNTIYFGEGSWLTVV.

This clone came up a few times. J is TRBJ2-1 and V is TRBV29-1; 14 bases are shared with TRBD2. V lost 3 bases, J lost 7 bases, and 2 bases stayed unmatched. The length of the CDR3 is 14 residues. CDR1 SQVTM and CDR2 ANQGSEA come from the germline V gene. The CDR3 is CSVERTSGRNEQFF. CDR3 nucleotide sequence: TGCAGCGTTGAGAGGACTAGCGGGAGGAATGAGCAGTTCTTC.

V and J are TRBV29-1 and TRBJ2-7; either TRBD1 or TRBD2 may fit D (5 bases each). V was cut by 6 bases and J by 2 bases, with 11 bases left in between. There are 12 residues in the CDR3. In germline, CDR1 is SQVTM, CDR2 ANQGSEA. This chain's CDR3 is CSVRGAAYEQYF. The CDR3 region has the DNA TGCAGCGTGCGAGGGGCCGCCTACGAGCAGTACTTC.

This clone appeared a few times. The chain carries TRBV6-1 and TRBJ2-3; 11 bases agree with TRBD2. The junction had 6 bases not matched to a gene; V was cut back by 5 bases and J by 5 bases. The CDR3 runs to 15 residues. CDR1 is MNHNS, CDR2 SASEGT, per germline. CDR3 in DNA: TGTGCCAGCAGTCGACTAGCGGGAAAGGTAGATACGCAGTATTTT. This codes for CASSRLAGKVDTQYF.

This sequence joins TRBV27 and TRBJ2-5; D uncertain. Germline CDR1 reads MNHEY; CDR2 reads SMNVEV (reference sequence). This CDR3 comprises 13 residues. Trimming removed 2 bases from V and 0 bases from J, with 4 bases in between. The DNA for the CDR3 is TGTGCCAGCAGTTTACGGTACCAAGAGACCCAGTACTTC. This sequence encodes CASSLRYQETQYF.